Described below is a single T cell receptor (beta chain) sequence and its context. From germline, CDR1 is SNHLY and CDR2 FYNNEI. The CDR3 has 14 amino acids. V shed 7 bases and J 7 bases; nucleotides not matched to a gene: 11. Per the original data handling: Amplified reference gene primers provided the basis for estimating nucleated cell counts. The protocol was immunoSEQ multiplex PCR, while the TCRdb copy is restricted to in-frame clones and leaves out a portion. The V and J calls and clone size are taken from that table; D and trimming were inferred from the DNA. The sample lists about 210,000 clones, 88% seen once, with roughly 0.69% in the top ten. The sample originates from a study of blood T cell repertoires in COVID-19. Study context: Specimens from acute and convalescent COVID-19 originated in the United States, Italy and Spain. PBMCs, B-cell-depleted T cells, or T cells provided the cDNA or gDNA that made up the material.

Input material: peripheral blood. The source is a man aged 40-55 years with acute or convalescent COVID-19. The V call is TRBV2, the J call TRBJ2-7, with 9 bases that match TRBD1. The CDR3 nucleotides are TGTGCCAGCATGAGACAACAGGGGGCGCGGGAGCAGTACTTC. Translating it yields CASMRQQGAREQYF.